A single TCR beta chain is shown here with its context. Its antigen is unknown. No base quality values were provided; no much bigger clone lies one nucleotide off. This specimen comes from a study of blood T cell repertoires in COVID-19 (dated by TCRdb to the early 2020s). About the investigation overall: Samples from collaborators originated in the United States, Italy and Spain and spanned both the acute and convalescent phases of COVID-19. The prospective study material was composed of cDNA or gDNA derived from T cells, B-cell-depleted T cells, or PBMCs. Samples were obtained from the ongoing ImmuneRACE study (first 160 participants) and from over 1,000 subjects provided by 6 global collaborators. Sample metadata almost always included a de-identified subject ID, COVID-19 status, age in years and sex. The dataset comprised deeply sampled blood TCRbeta repertoires from subjects exposed to, actively infected with, or recovered from COVID-19. Where available, HLA class I and class II types were taken from metadata supplied by the sample provider and were not determined by assay-based typing. A freely available public database, intended as a resource for researchers studying the immune response to SARS-CoV-2, is where the repertoires were released.

TCRbeta CDR3 regions were amplified from genomic DNA by means of the immunoSEQ Assay, a bias-controlled multiplex PCR. The authors' pipeline ran thus. The number of nucleated cells in each sample was estimated from the amplification of reference gene primers within the assay. To quantify the absolute abundance of each unique TCRbeta CDR3 rearrangement, sequence reads were collapsed and filtered. Productive Simpson clonality was computed per sample as the square root of Simpson's diversity index over productive rearrangements. TCRdb provides this immuneACCESS table in a form limited to in-frame rearrangements. Some clones are lacking; in checked studies, under half of them reflect an unresolved V gene, and why the rest are absent is not known. D and trimming were read from the DNA, whereas the V and J calls and clone size are those reported in that table. The sample has about 90,000 clones on record, approximately 86% of them singletons. 1.2% of the sample is held by the ten biggest clonotypes.

Collaborating institutions collected whole blood in K2EDTA tubes following their own protocols. Collaborator samples were shipped for TCRbeta analysis as frozen whole blood, isolated PBMCs, or DNA extracted from either sample type. Findings and caveats that apply to the study as a whole: Clinical and demographic metadata were provided uncurated, with the amount varying by source and participant.

In the germline V gene, CDR1 corresponds to KGHSH and CDR2 to LQKENI. V drops 3 bases and J drops 2 bases, leaving 14 bases in between. The CDR3 numbers 17 residues from cysteine through phenylalanine. Solely the CDR3 DNA is kept, with 51 bases framed from the first base. The sequenced material came from peripheral blood. This clonotype originated in an elderly man with active or convalescent COVID-19. The chain is encoded by TRBV18 joined to TRBJ2-6, and the D gene may be TRBD2, 5 bases matching. The CDR3 protein sequence reads: CASSPRVGRTGANVLTF. DNA sequence: TGTGCCAGCTCACCCCGGGTAGGGAGAACTGGGGCCAACGTCCTGACTTTC.